Shown below are 4 T cell receptor beta chains from a single sample sequenced in a study of T-cell reconstitution after alpha-beta-depleted transplantation in children. Construction of the TCRbeta library involved unique molecular identifiers. TCRdb processed the PCR reads anew with MiXCR; each CDR3 protein has one entry. The sample carries about 410,000 distinct CDR3 sequences, around 20% recorded once. The sequenced sample was PBMCs from the stem cell graft donor, obtained from the stem cell graft. These receptors came from a human donor who donated a stem cell graft to a child with acute myeloid leukemia.

This clonotype has just a few counts. The rearrangement joins TRBV20-1 to TRBJ1-2, with 7 bases lining up with TRBD1. This CDR3 is 13 amino acids long. Germline-derived CDR1 and CDR2 are DFQATT and SNEGSKA (reference sequence). Trimming removed 6 bases from V and 4 bases from J; junction bases left unmatched: 8. The CDR3 bases are TGCAGTGCCGTTACAGGGGTCACCTATGGCTACACCTTC. The encoded protein is CSAVTGVTYGYTF.

Ten or more counts support this clonotype. The J gene is TRBJ2-3, the V gene TRBV10-3; a possible D gene is TRBD2 (5 bases). V gave up 6 bases and J gave up 6 bases, with 13 bases separating them. The germline gives CDR1 ENHRY, CDR2 SYGVKD. CDR3 length equals 13 residues. CDR3 region: CAISPTGGDTQYF. The CDR3 DNA sequence: TGTGCCATCAGCCCGACTGGCGGGGATACGCAGTATTTT.

V is TRBV5-5 and J is TRBJ1-4; no reliable D call. Looked up from germline, CDR1 is SGHKS and CDR2 is YYEKEE (reference sequence). The CDR3 loop spans 14 amino acids. The germline V and J ends were trimmed by 3 bases and 0 bases, with 6 bases remaining between them. In DNA, the CDR3 is TGTGCCAGCAGCTGGGAAGCAACTAATGAAAAACTGTTTTTT. It specifies CASSWEATNEKLFF.

Many counts were recorded for this clonotype. The chain uses TRBV12-3 or TRBV12-4 and TRBJ2-1; the D gene is possibly TRBD1 (5 bases). The V end lost 5 bases, the J end lost 6 bases, and 11 bases lay between the germline ends. The CDR3 extends over 13 amino acids. The CDR3 DNA follows: TGTGCCAGCAGTCCCGAGACAGTCAATGAGCAGTTCTTC. This sequence encodes CASSPETVNEQFF.